Listed below are T cell receptor beta chains from one sample, sequenced in a study of beta chain features in type 1 diabetes. The assay was immunoSEQ multiplex PCR, and TCRdb's table has in-frame clones only and misses some. The table records a few hundred thousand clones, roughly 12% of them present only once. The source material was naive CD4+ T cells from blood. Source of these receptors: a woman in her late teens or twenties with type 1 diabetes. CDR3s include the opening cysteine and the closing phenylalanine or tryptophan. A D gene is named only where the DNA matches it firmly. Rows may omit the clone size; those that give it use once, few, many or a size class.

V gene	D gene	clone size	J gene	CDR3 DNA	CDR3 protein
TRBV30	NA	few	TRBJ1-2	TGTGCCTGGAGTCCCCCCCCCAGCTATGGCTACACCTTC	CAWSPPPSYGYTF
TRBV25-1	NA	NA	TRBJ1-1	TGTGCCAGCAGTGAACCGGGTAAGGACACTGAAGCTTTCTTT	CASSEPGKDTEAFF
TRBV27	NA	NA	TRBJ1-5	TGTGCCAGCAGTTTAGTCAGGGAAGATCAGCCCCAGCATTTT	CASSLVREDQPQHF
TRBV10-3	NA	few	TRBJ2-7	TGTGCCATCAGGCGGGACCAAAACTACGAGCAGTACTTC	CAIRRDQNYEQYF
TRBV29-1	TRBD2	few	TRBJ2-1	TGCAGCGTTGAAGGGGCGGCGGGAGGGTTCAATGAGCAGTTCTTC	CSVEGAAGGFNEQFF
TRBV27	NA	few	TRBJ2-1	TGTGCCAGCAGTTTCGGGGGGCTCCTATCTGGGCAGTTCTTC	CASSFGGLLSGQFF
TRBV29-1	NA	few	TRBJ2-3	TGCAGCGTTGAGACTAGGATCACATATACGCAGTATTTT	CSVETRITYTQYF
TRBV20-1	NA	NA	TRBJ2-1	TGCAGTGCTACAGTAAATGAGCAGTTCTTC	CSATVNEQFF
TRBV27	NA	NA	TRBJ1-4	TGTGCCAGTCAGAAGTCTTGGACTAATGAAAAACTGTTTTTT	CASQKSWTNEKLFF
TRBV29-1	TRBD1	NA	TRBJ1-5	TGCAGCGCAAGACAGGGGAACGATCAGCCCCAGCATTTT	CSARQGNDQPQHF
TRBV7-9	TRBD2	few	TRBJ2-5	TGTGCCAGCAGCTTAGGGGTTAGCGGGCCCCAAGAGACCCAGTACTTC	CASSLGVSGPQETQYF
TRBV2	NA	few	TRBJ2-1	TGTGCCAGCAATGGACTGATCAATGAGCAGTTCTTC	CASNGLINEQFF
TRBV4-1	NA	NA	TRBJ2-7	TGCGCCAGCAGCCAATTTGGTGGCCGAAACCCCCAGCAGTACTTC	CASSQFGGRNPQQYF
TRBV7-2	NA	NA	TRBJ1-4	TGTGCCAGCAGCCCCGGGCGGGGGAATGAAAAACTGTTTTTT	CASSPGRGNEKLFF
TRBV19	NA	few	TRBJ1-2	TGTGCCAGTAGCCCGGTGTCGAGCGATGGCTACACCTTC	CASSPVSSDGYTF
TRBV2	TRBD1	few	TRBJ2-5	TGTGCCAGCAGTGGGGACAGGCAGGGGACCCAGTACTTC	CASSGDRQGTQYF
TRBV4-1	NA	NA	TRBJ2-3	TGCGCCAGCAGCCAAGTTCTGAGCTTTACAGATACGCAGTATTTT	CASSQVLSFTDTQYF
TRBV11-2	NA	few	TRBJ2-1	TGTGCCAGCAGCTTAGTTGTCAGTTTCTCCTACAATGAGCAGTTCTTC	CASSLVVSFSYNEQFF
TRBV10-3	NA	NA	TRBJ1-5	TGTGCCATCAGTGAGTCAGATGCGGGGATGAATCAGCCCCAGCATTTT	CAISESDAGMNQPQHF
TRBV5-1	NA	NA	TRBJ2-5	TGCGCCAGCAGCTCCCGGGACACAAGGGAGACCCAGTACTTC	CASSSRDTRETQYF
TRBV7-9	NA	NA	TRBJ1-1	TGTGCCAGCGTACTACAGGCGAACACTGAAGCTTTCTTT	CASVLQANTEAFF
TRBV30	NA	few	TRBJ1-1	TGTGCCTGGAATTGGGGAGAGGGCAACACTGAAGCTTTCTTT	CAWNWGEGNTEAFF
TRBV7-9	NA	few	TRBJ1-2	TGTGCCAGCAGCCCAGCGGCCTACTATGGCTACACCTTC	CASSPAAYYGYTF
TRBV5-1	NA	few	TRBJ2-1	TGCGCCAGCAGCTTGTGGCCAGCGCGTCGATCCTACAATGAGCAGTTCTTC	CASSLWPARRSYNEQFF
TRBV2	TRBD1	few	TRBJ2-5	TGTGCCACCATACGGGGACAGCCCCAAGAGACCCAGTACTTC	CATIRGQPQETQYF
TRBV29-1	TRBD1	NA	TRBJ1-2	TGCAGCGTTGATGTAGGGACAGGGGGTGATGGCTACACCTTC	CSVDVGTGGDGYTF
TRBV14	NA	few	TRBJ2-1	TGTGCCAGCAGCCTTGGGGCTACTCTATACAATGAGCAGTTCTTC	CASSLGATLYNEQFF
TRBV4-3	TRBD2	NA	TRBJ2-5	TGCGCCAGCAGCCGTAGGACTAGCGGGAGTTCAGAGACCCAGTACTTC	CASSRRTSGSSETQYF
TRBV11-2	TRBD2	NA	TRBJ2-5	TGTGCCAGCAGCTTAGGAGCGGGAGTGAAAGAGACCCAGTACTTC	CASSLGAGVKETQYF